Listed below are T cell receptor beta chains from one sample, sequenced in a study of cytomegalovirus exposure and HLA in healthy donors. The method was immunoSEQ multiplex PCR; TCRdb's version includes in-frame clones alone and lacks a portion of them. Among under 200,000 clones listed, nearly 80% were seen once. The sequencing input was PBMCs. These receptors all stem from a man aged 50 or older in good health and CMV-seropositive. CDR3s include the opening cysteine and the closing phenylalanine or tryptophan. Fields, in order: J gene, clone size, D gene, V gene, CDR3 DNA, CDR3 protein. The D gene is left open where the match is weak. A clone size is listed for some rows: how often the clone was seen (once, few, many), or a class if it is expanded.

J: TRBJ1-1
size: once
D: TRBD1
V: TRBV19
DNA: TGTGCCAGTAAAAACAGGGGCTGGGGCACTGAAGCTTTCTTT
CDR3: CASKNRGWGTEAFF

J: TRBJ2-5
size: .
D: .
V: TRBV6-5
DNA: TGTGCCAGCAGTCGGGACTTTCAAGAGACCCAGTACTTC
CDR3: CASSRDFQETQYF

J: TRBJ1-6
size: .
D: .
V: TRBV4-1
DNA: TGCGCCAGCAGCCAACGCCAACAGCCTAATTCACCCCTCCACTTT
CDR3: CASSQRQQPNSPLHF

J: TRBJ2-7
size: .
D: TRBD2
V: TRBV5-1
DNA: TGCGCCAGCAGCTTGGACCCTAGCGGAACCAACTCCTACGAGCAGTACTTC
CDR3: CASSLDPSGTNSYEQYF

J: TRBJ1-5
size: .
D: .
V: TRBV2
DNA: TGTGCCAGCGAGGGACAAACTAGCAATCAGCCCCAGCATTTT
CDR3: CASEGQTSNQPQHF

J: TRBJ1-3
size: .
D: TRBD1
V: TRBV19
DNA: TGTGCCAGTAACAACAGGGGGCTTGGAAACACCATATATTTT
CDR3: CASNNRGLGNTIYF

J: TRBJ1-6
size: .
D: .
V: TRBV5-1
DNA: TGCGCCAGCAGCTTGAAGGGACACTCCCGGCGGTCCCTCCACTTT
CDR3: CASSLKGHSRRSLHF

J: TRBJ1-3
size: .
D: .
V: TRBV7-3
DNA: TGTGCCAGCAGCTTAGGCGGCGGGCACTCTGGAAACACCATATATTTT
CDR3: CASSLGGGHSGNTIYF

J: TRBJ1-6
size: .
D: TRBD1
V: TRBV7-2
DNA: TGTGCCAGCAGCGCCCAAGGGGGCATTTCACCCCTCCACTTT
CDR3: CASSAQGGISPLHF

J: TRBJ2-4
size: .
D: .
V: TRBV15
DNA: TGTGCCACCAGCAGACAACCTTTACAGGGAGCCAAAAACATTCAGTACTTC
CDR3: CATSRQPLQGAKNIQYF

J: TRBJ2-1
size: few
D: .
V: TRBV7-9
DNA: TGTGCCAGCAGCTTAACCCCCAGGGCACCATCCTACAATGAGCAGTTCTTC
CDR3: CASSLTPRAPSYNEQFF

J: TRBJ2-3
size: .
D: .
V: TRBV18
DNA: TGTGCCAGCTCACGTGACCGGGGCACAGATACGCAGTATTTT
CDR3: CASSRDRGTDTQYF

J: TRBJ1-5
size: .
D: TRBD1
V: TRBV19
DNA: TGTGCCAGTAGTTACCTATACAAGACAGGGGGTAGCAATCAGCCCCAGCATTTT
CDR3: CASSYLYKTGGSNQPQHF

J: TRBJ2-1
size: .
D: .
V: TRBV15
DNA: TGTGCCACCAGCAGAGACACTAAAGGCTACAATGAGCAGTTCTTC
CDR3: CATSRDTKGYNEQFF

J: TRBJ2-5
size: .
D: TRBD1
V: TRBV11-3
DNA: TGTGCCAGCAGCCGCGACAGGGGGCAAGAGACCCAGTACTTC
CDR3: CASSRDRGQETQYF

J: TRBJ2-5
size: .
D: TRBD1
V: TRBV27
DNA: TGTGCCAGCAGTAAGAGGGGGCAGGGAGAGACCCAGTACTTC
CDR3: CASSKRGQGETQYF

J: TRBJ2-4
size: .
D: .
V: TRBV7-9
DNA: TGTTCCAGCAGCTCTCTAGGCTTAGCCAAAAACATTCAGTACTTC
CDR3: CSSSSLGLAKNIQYF

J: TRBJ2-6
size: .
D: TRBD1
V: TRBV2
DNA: TGTGCCAGCAGTGAAGCCATCGGGACAGGGGCTGGGGCCAACGTCCTGACTTTC
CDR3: CASSEAIGTGAGANVLTF

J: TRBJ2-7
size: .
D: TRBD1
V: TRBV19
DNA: TGTGCCAGTAGTATAGACAGGGGGCGAAACCGCTACGAGCAGTACTTC
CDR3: CASSIDRGRNRYEQYF

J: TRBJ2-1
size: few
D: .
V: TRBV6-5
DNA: TGTGCCAGCAGTTACTCAGACAGAGTCTCCTACAATGAGCAGTTCTTC
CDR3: CASSYSDRVSYNEQFF

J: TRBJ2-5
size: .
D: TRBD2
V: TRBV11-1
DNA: TGTGCCAGCAGCTTATTCGCTAGCGGGGGACCAGAGACCCAGTACTTC
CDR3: CASSLFASGGPETQYF

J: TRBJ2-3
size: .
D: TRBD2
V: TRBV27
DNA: TGTGCCAGCAGTTTGAGGGGACTAGCGGGGGGAGGCACAGATACGCAGTATTTT
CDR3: CASSLRGLAGGGTDTQYF

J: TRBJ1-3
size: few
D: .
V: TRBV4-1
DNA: TGCGCCAGCAGCCAAAGCGCGGGAGGGTCTGGAAACACCATATATTTT
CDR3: CASSQSAGGSGNTIYF

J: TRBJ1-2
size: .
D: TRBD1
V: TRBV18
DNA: TGTGCCAGCTCACCTTTGGACAGGGAGCGTGGCTACACCTTC
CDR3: CASSPLDRERGYTF

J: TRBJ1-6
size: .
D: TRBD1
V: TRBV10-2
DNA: TGCGCCAGCAGGGATACAGGGGGCGGTCTCCCGGCACCCCTCCACTTT
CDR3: CASRDTGGGLPAPLHF

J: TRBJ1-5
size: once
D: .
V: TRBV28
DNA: TGTGCCAGCAGATTAAGGGGGGGCGTGGGGAGGACCCAGCATTTT
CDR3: CASRLRGGVGRTQHF

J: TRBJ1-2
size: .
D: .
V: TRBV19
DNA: TGTGCCAGTAGTATAGTGGCGGTAAATATCTATGGCTACACCTTC
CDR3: CASSIVAVNIYGYTF

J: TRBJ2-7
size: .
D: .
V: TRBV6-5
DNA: TGTGCCAGCAGCCGATTCGGGGACTCCCGCTACGAGCAGTACTTC
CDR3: CASSRFGDSRYEQYF

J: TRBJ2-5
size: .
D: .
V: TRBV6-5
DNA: TGTGCCAGCAGTTACTCTACAGGGAACCAAGAGACCCAGTACTTC
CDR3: CASSYSTGNQETQYF

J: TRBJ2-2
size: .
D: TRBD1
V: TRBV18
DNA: TGTGCCAGCTCACCACCAGGGGGCCGGACCGGGGAGCTGTTTTTT
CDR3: CASSPPGGRTGELFF

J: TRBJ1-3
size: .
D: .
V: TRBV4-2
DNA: TGTGCCAGCAGCCCTTTGTCTTTGCTGGCAGGGGACGGAAACACCATATATTTT
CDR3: CASSPLSLLAGDGNTIYF

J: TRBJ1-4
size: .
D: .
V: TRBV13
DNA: TGTGCCAGCAGCTTAGGGTCGGGGGGTGGTGAAAAACTGTTTTTT
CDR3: CASSLGSGGGEKLFF

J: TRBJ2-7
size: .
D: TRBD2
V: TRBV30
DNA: TGTGCCTGGAGCGCTCGAGGGCGGGGGGCCGGGAACGAGCAGTACTTC
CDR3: CAWSARGRGAGNEQYF

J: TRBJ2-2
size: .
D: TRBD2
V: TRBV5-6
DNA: TGTGCCAGCAGCCTACTCCATTCGGGGGGGAAGGTCGGGGAGCTGTTTTTT
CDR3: CASSLLHSGGKVGELFF

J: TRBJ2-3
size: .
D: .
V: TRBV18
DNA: TGTGCCAGCTCGAAGAAGGACAGAGCCGGCACAGATACGCAGTATTTT
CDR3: CASSKKDRAGTDTQYF

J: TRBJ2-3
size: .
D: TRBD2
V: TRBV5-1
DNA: TGCGCCAGCAGCGGGGGGGATTATTCAGGCACAGATACGCAGTATTTT
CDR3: CASSGGDYSGTDTQYF

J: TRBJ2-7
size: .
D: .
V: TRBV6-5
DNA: TGTGCCAGCAGTTACTCGCGCTTCTACGAGCAGTACTTC
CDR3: CASSYSRFYEQYF

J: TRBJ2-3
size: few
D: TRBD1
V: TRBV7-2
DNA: TGTGCCAGCAGCTATGGACAGGGCTCAGATACGCAGTATTTT
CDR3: CASSYGQGSDTQYF

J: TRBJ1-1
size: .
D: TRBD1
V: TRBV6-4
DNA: TGTGCCAGCAGTGCGGTAGGGGGCGCCCGGTCGGCTTTCTTT
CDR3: CASSAVGGARSAFF

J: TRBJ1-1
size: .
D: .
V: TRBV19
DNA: TGTGCCACCGCCTCGGTCTCCCTGAGGACTGAAGCTTTCTTT
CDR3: CATASVSLRTEAFF

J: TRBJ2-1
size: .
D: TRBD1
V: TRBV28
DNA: TGTGCCAGCAGTTTCCCGCCGGACAGGGGCAATGAGCAGTTCTTC
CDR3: CASSFPPDRGNEQFF

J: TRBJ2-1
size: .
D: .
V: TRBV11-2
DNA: TGTGCCAGCAGGCCTACAGGGGACTGGAATGAGCAGTTCTTC
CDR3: CASRPTGDWNEQFF

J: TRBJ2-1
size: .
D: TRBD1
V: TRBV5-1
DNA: TGCGCCAGCTCCCAGGGACAGGGGGTGAATGAGCAGTTCTTC
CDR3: CASSQGQGVNEQFF

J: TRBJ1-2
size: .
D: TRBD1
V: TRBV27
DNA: TGTGCCAGCAGTTTAGACAGGGGGCGAGGTGGCTACACCTTC
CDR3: CASSLDRGRGGYTF

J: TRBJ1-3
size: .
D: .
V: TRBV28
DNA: TGTGCCAGCAGTCCAGGGGAAGTCTCTGGAAACACCATATATTTT
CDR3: CASSPGEVSGNTIYF

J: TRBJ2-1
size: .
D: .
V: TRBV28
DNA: TGTGCCAGCAGTTTATGGTCCCTCGGGGAAGGTGAGCAGTTCTTC
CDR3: CASSLWSLGEGEQFF

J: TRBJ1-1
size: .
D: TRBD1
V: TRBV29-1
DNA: TGCAGCGTTGAAGTCGGGACAGCCCACACTGAAGCTTTCTTT
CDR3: CSVEVGTAHTEAFF

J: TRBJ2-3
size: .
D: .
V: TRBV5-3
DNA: TGTGCCAGAAGCTTGGGGGAGGGCACAGATACGCAGTATTTT
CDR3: CARSLGEGTDTQYF

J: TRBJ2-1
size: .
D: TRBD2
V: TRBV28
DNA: TGTGCCAGCAGTGCCGCCGGGGGGGCTTTAAGTAATGAGCAGTTCTTC
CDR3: CASSAAGGALSNEQFF

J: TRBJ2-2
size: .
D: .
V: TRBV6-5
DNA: TGTGCCAGTTCTCCGGGACAGAACACCGGGGAGCTGTTTTTT
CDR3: CASSPGQNTGELFF

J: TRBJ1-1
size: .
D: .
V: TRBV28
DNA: TGTGCCAGCATTACCCTAGGTCCGACGCACACTGAAGCTTTCTTT
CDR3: CASITLGPTHTEAFF

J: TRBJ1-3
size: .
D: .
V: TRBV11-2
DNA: TGTGCCAGCAGCTTAGGGAGTTCTGGAAACACCATATATTTT
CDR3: CASSLGSSGNTIYF

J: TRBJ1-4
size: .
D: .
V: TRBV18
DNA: TGTGCCAGCTCCCCACCTAGGGGGAATGAAAAACTGTTTTTT
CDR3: CASSPPRGNEKLFF

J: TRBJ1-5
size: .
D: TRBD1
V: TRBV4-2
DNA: TGTGCCAGCAGCCAAGAGGTAGAGACAGGGAACCAGCCCCAGCATTTT
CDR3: CASSQEVETGNQPQHF

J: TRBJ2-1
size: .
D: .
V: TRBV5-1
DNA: TGCGCCAGCAGCTTGGATGGGGGGAGGAATGAGCAGTTCTTC
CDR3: CASSLDGGRNEQFF